Below, one T cell receptor beta chain is given with its context. This CDR3 is also generated by other DNA sequences in the sample. This sample was taken from a study of control samples from healthy donors and cancer patients. Only in-frame clones appear in the TCRdb table, and some are missing; sequencing was by immunoSEQ multiplex PCR. This sample yields 230,000 or so clones, of which around 94% are seen a single time; approximately 1.5% belongs to the top ten. The sequenced sample was blood. This sequence originates from a man between 45 and 60 years old in good health.

The CDR3 here is CASSLETNTEAFF. The CDR3 bases are TGCGCCAGCAGCTTGGAAACGAACACTGAAGCTTTCTTT. This chain uses TRBV5-1 with TRBJ1-1; D remains unclear. Trimming stripped 0 bases from V and 1 base from J, with 4 bases between. Germline values: CDR1 SGHRS, CDR2 YFSETQ. The CDR3 is 13 residues long. Full variable domain (outside the CDR3, taken from reference TRBV5-1 and TRBJ1-1): KAGVTQTPRYLIKTRGQQVTLSCSPISGHRSVSWYQQTPGQGLQFLFEYFSETQRNKGNFPGRFSGRQFSNSRSEMNVSTLELGDSALYLCASSLETNTEAFFGQGTRLTVV.